The 25 T cell receptor beta chains reported below all come from one sample, sequenced in a study of cytomegalovirus exposure and HLA in healthy donors. TCRdb keeps only in-frame clones here, not all; method: immunoSEQ multiplex PCR. The data show some 49,000 clones, 92% seen once. The sequenced material came from PBMCs. Receptor source: a man aged 18-30 years in good health and CMV-seronegative.

The chain couples TRBV5-6 to TRBJ2-7; 7 bases map to TRBD1. The CDR3 loop spans 18 amino acids. Trimming removed 4 bases from V and 5 bases from J; junction bases left unmatched: 21. Germline-derived CDR1 and CDR2 are SGHDT and YYEEEE. CDR3 loop: CASSPFGDRDYPRDEQYF. For the CDR3, the DNA is TGTGCCAGCAGCCCCTTCGGCGACAGGGATTACCCAAGGGACGAGCAGTACTTC.

The table lists this clone with a count of one. This sequence joins TRBV15 and TRBJ2-6; D perhaps matches TRBD2 (5 bases). V lost 7 bases, J lost 0 bases, and 22 bases lay in between. The V gene's germline CDR1 is LNHNV and CDR2 YYDKDF (reference sequence). The CDR3 has 19 amino acids. The chain's CDR3 is CATKSRNRGDGSGANVLTF. The DNA of the CDR3 is TGTGCCACCAAAAGCCGTAACCGGGGTGACGGCTCTGGGGCCAACGTCCTGACTTTC.

The chain has TRBV2 and TRBJ1-2; weak D call: TRBD1 (6 bases). V dropped 7 bases and J dropped 8 bases, with 17 bases sitting between them. Germline lookup yields CDR1 SNHLY and CDR2 FYNNEI. This CDR3 has 13 residues. CDR3 in amino acids: CASKGVPRRGYTF. Here the CDR3 DNA reads TGTGCCAGCAAGGGGGTACCTAGGAGGGGCTACACCTTC.

V usage is TRBV10-3 and J usage is TRBJ1-2; D possibly corresponds to TRBD1 (5 bases). Germline V gives CDR1 ENHRY, CDR2 SYGVKD. Trimming shortened V by 4 bases and J by 8 bases, and 11 bases separated the two germline ends. The CDR3 runs 12 residues. The CDR3 sequence is CAISGGGSGYTF. CDR3 bases: TGTGCCATCAGTGGGGGGGGTTCGGGCTACACCTTC.

The rearrangement uses TRBV7-7 and TRBJ2-3, with 9 bases that match TRBD1. The germline CDR1 and CDR2 sequences are SSHAT and FNYEAQ (reference sequence). The junction had 5 bases not matched to a gene; V was cut back by 5 bases and J by 2 bases. This CDR3 is 15 amino acids long. CDR3: CASSPGTGSTDTQYF. CDR3 sequence (DNA): TGTGCCAGCAGCCCCGGGACAGGGTCCACAGATACGCAGTATTTT.

The chain is built from TRBV4-2 and TRBJ2-1, with D tentatively TRBD1 (7 bases). The CDR3 consists of 15 residues. V was trimmed by 4 bases and J by 9 bases, leaving 19 bases between them. Germline V lookup: CDR1 LGHNA, CDR2 YNFKEQ. As DNA, the CDR3 is TGTGCCAGCAGCCCTCGGGGGACAGCCCCCCCTGAGCAGTTCTTC. Encoded protein: CASSPRGTAPPEQFF.

The J gene is TRBJ2-7, the V gene TRBV6-1; 9 bases map to TRBD1. CDR3 length equals 14 residues. Germline CDR1 MNHNS, CDR2 SASEGT. Losses at the gene ends were 9 bases for V and 5 bases for J; bases not matched to a gene: 11. Here the CDR3 reads CASQSRDRVHEQYF. The CDR3 coding sequence is TGTGCCAGTCAGAGCCGGGACAGGGTCCACGAGCAGTACTTC.

This clone was found a few times. The chain has TRBV6-6 and TRBJ1-1, with D unresolved. The V gene lost 5 bases and the J gene lost 1 base, with 5 bases spanning the gap. This CDR3 region has 12 residues. In germline, CDR1 is MNHNY, CDR2 SVGAGI (reference sequence). The CDR3: CASSLRNTEAFF. CDR3 DNA sequence: TGTGCCAGCAGTCTGAGGAACACTGAAGCTTTCTTT.

The chain links TRBV28 to TRBJ2-1, with 13 nucleotides matching TRBD2. CDR3 length: 16 residues. V lost 0 bases and J lost 4; bases outside the gene matches: 0. In germline, CDR1 is MDHEN, CDR2 SYDVKM. CDR3 sequence: CASSLWTSGRYNEQFF. The DNA for the CDR3 is TGTGCCAGCAGTTTATGGACTAGCGGGAGGTACAATGAGCAGTTCTTC.

This chain joins TRBV9 and TRBJ2-2; possible D gene TRBD2, 6 bases. The CDR3 covers 19 residues. Germline values: CDR1 SGDLS, CDR2 YYNGEE. V was trimmed by 4 bases and J by 5 bases, leaving 27 bases between them. In DNA form, the CDR3 reads TGTGCCAGCAGCATTAGTCAACTAGCCGGGTTGGGTCAGACCGGGGAGCTGTTTTTT. Residues: CASSISQLAGLGQTGELFF.

V usage is TRBV6-4 and J usage is TRBJ2-3, with TRBD1 identical over 11 bases. CDR3 length equals 15 residues. Germline CDR1 reads MRHNA; CDR2 reads SNTAGT. The V and J ends lost 0 bases and 4 bases, in that order; junction bases with no gene match: 0. The CDR3 reads CASSDSGQGADTQYF. The CDR3 DNA reads TGTGCCAGCAGTGACTCGGGACAGGGGGCAGATACGCAGTATTTT.

The V gene is TRBV6-6, the J gene TRBJ2-2; TRBD2 matches at 8 bases. From germline, CDR1 is MNHNY and CDR2 SVGAGI (reference sequence). Germline trimming cut 2 bases from V and 4 bases from J; bases unmatched to any gene: 3. CDR3 length equals 15 residues. Here the CDR3 reads CASSYPGGPTGELFF. The CDR3 region has the DNA TGTGCCAGCAGTTACCCGGGAGGGCCCACCGGGGAGCTGTTTTTT.

In its sample, this clone was seen a few times. V is TRBV11-2 and J is TRBJ2-7; tentative D call: TRBD1 (6 bases). Germline V CDR1 and CDR2: SGHAT, FQNNGV. The CDR3 loop spans 14 amino acids. Trimming shortened V by 1 base and J by 7 bases, and 14 bases separated the two germline ends. CDR3: CASSLGLGAMEQYF. The DNA of the CDR3 is TGTGCCAGCAGCTTAGGGCTGGGGGCTATGGAGCAGTACTTC. The whole variable domain, filled in from reference TRBV11-2 and TRBJ2-7, reads EAGVAQSPRYKIIEKRQSVAFWCNPISGHATLYWYQQILGQGPKLLIQFQNNGVVDDSQLPKDRFSAERLKGVDSTLKIQPAKLEDSAVYLCASSLGLGAMEQYFGPGTRLTVT.

The rearrangement joins TRBV2 to TRBJ1-1, with 8 positions matching TRBD1. CDR3 length: 14 amino acids. V trimming: 4 bases; J trimming: 0 bases; junction bases outside the gene matches: 1. CDR1 is SNHLY, CDR2 FYNNEI, per germline. This CDR3 is CASSGTGMNTEAFF. The CDR3 region has the DNA TGTGCCAGCAGTGGGACAGGGATGAACACTGAAGCTTTCTTT.

This chain connects TRBV11-2 to TRBJ2-4; perhaps TRBD1 as D (5 bases). Looked up from germline, CDR1 is SGHAT and CDR2 is FQNNGV. The germline V and J ends were trimmed by 3 bases and 6 bases, with 9 bases remaining between them. The CDR3 covers 13 residues. CDR3 in amino acids: CASSFTGLNIQYF. CDR3 DNA: TGTGCCAGCAGCTTTACAGGTTTAAACATTCAGTACTTC.

This chain uses TRBV9 with TRBJ1-4; D ambiguous. Trimming stripped 0 bases from V and 7 bases from J, with 10 bases between. Germline CDR1 and CDR2: SGDLS and YYNGEE. CDR3 size: 14 residues. The DNA of the CDR3 is TGTGCCAGCAGCGTAGGCGGCATCAGTGAAAAACTGTTTTTT. Translated: CASSVGGISEKLFF.

The chain carries TRBV11-2 and TRBJ2-2; 8 nucleotides align to TRBD2. This CDR3 region has 16 residues. Germline CDR1 reads SGHAT; CDR2 reads FQNNGV. Unmatched junction bases numbered 8, after V lost 1 base and J lost 7 bases. CDR3 loop: CASSLGSGSYDGELFF. For the CDR3, the DNA is TGTGCCAGCAGCTTAGGAAGCGGGAGTTACGACGGGGAGCTGTTTTTT.

CDR3 in amino acids: CASSGSGIIYEQYF. CDR3 in DNA: TGTGCCAGCAGCGGGAGCGGAATAATCTACGAGCAGTACTTC. V usage is TRBV5-5 and J usage is TRBJ2-7; TRBD2 is a possible D gene (5 bases). The CDR3 totals 14 residues. Trimming took off 4 bases at V and 3 bases at J, with 14 bases between the two ends. Germline-derived CDR1 and CDR2 are SGHKS and YYEKEE (reference sequence).

The J gene is TRBJ2-5, the V gene TRBV6-5; 7 nucleotides align to TRBD2. The trim removed 5 bases at V and 5 bases at J, leaving 5 bases unmatched. The CDR3 is 13 amino acids. The germline gives CDR1 MNHEY, CDR2 SVGAGI. This CDR3 reads CASSRDYEETQYF. CDR3 DNA: TGTGCCAGCAGTCGGGACTATGAGGAGACCCAGTACTTC.

The rearrangement links TRBV11-2 to TRBJ2-1; D call uncertain. V lost 3 bases, J lost 8 bases, and 5 bases lay in between. Germline CDR1 reads SGHAT; CDR2 reads FQNNGV. This CDR3 has 11 amino acids. As DNA, the CDR3 is TGTGCCAGCAGCTTTTCGGATGAGCAGTTCTTC. This gives the protein CASSFSDEQFF.

The chain uses TRBV9 and TRBJ2-2; D might be TRBD2 (6 bases). Germline-derived CDR1 and CDR2 are SGDLS and YYNGEE. The CDR3 runs to 13 residues. V lost 4 bases, J lost 7 bases, and 11 bases lay in between. CDR3 nucleotide sequence: TGTGCCAGCAGCAACTTCGGGGGCGGGGAGCTGTTTTTT. Translated, it gives CASSNFGGGELFF.

This chain connects TRBV11-2 to TRBJ1-3; D is perhaps TRBD1 (6 bases). In germline, CDR1 is SGHAT, CDR2 FQNNGV. Trimming took off 6 bases at V and 1 base at J, with 10 bases between the two ends. CDR3 size: 14 residues. The CDR3 DNA reads as TGTGCCAGCAGTTCAGGACAGTCTGGAAACACCATATATTTT. Translation: CASSSGQSGNTIYF. The variable domain in full, with the rest retrieved from reference TRBV11-2 and TRBJ1-3, is EAGVAQSPRYKIIEKRQSVAFWCNPISGHATLYWYQQILGQGPKLLIQFQNNGVVDDSQLPKDRFSAERLKGVDSTLKIQPAKLEDSAVYLCASSSGQSGNTIYFGEGSWLTVV.

The chain uses TRBV7-9 and TRBJ2-5, with D maybe TRBD1 (5 bases). Germline V gene lookup returns CDR1 SEHNR and CDR2 FQNEAQ (reference sequence). Trimming pared 5 bases from V and 2 bases from J, leaving 12 bases between. The CDR3 contains 14 residues. The CDR3 nucleotides read TGTGCCAGCAGCGCCTCCAGGGTACAAGAGACCCAGTACTTC. Its protein is CASSASRVQETQYF.

The rearrangement uses TRBV7-3 and TRBJ2-6; D gene uncertain. Trimming took off 2 bases at V and 2 bases at J, with 7 bases between the two ends. From germline, CDR1 is SGHTA and CDR2 FQGTGA. The length of the CDR3 is 15 residues. The CDR3 protein is CASSLDSAGANVLTF. The DNA for the CDR3 is TGTGCCAGCAGCTTAGACTCGGCTGGGGCCAACGTCCTGACTTTC. Looking up the rest from reference TRBV7-3 and TRBJ2-6 gives the full variable domain: GAGVSQTPSNKVTEKGKYVELRCDPISGHTALYWYRQSLGQGPEFLIYFQGTGAADDSGLPNDRFFAVRPEGSVSTLKIQRTERGDSAVYLCASSLDSAGANVLTFGAGSRLTVL.

The genes are TRBV19 and TRBJ2-7; 11 nucleotides agree with TRBD1. Germline V lookup: CDR1 LNHDA, CDR2 SQIVND (reference sequence). Unmatched junction bases numbered 6, after V lost 6 bases and J lost 5 bases. The CDR3 consists of 14 residues. In DNA form, the CDR3 reads TGTGCCAGTAGGGAATGGGACAGGGGGGACGAGCAGTACTTC. Translated: CASREWDRGDEQYF.